Following are 20 T cell receptor beta chains from one sample sequenced in a study of blood T cell repertoires in COVID-19. The protocol was immunoSEQ multiplex PCR, while the TCRdb copy is restricted to in-frame clones and leaves out a portion. The sample lists 70,000 to 90,000 clones, less than 85% occurring once. The sequenced sample consisted of peripheral blood. Receptor source: a human donor in a cohort sampled during active COVID-19.

The gene calls are TRBV5-1 and TRBJ1-1; possibly TRBD1 for D (6 bases). V lost 3 bases to trimming and J lost 0 bases, with 21 bases between them. CDR1 SGHRS and CDR2 YFSETQ come from the germline V gene. This CDR3 has 18 amino acids. Here the CDR3 reads CASSSPQQGGEMNTEAFF. In DNA form, the CDR3 reads TGCGCCAGCAGCTCCCCTCAACAGGGAGGGGAGATGAACACTGAAGCTTTCTTT.

The V call is TRBV7-3, the J call TRBJ2-3, with a weak D call TRBD2 (5 bases). Looked up from germline, CDR1 is SGHTA and CDR2 is FQGTGA. V was clipped by 5 bases and J by 7 bases, with 13 bases between them. The CDR3 spans 13 residues. The CDR3 DNA reads TGTGCCAGCAGCCCGCCGGACTCTTATACGCAGTATTTT. It encodes CASSPPDSYTQYF.

Of note for this clone: The same CDR3 arises from other DNA sequences in this sample as well. This chain uses TRBV7-8 with TRBJ1-2; tentative D call: TRBD1 (5 bases). The length of the CDR3 is 16 residues. Trimming left V 1 base short and J 0 bases short, with 12 bases between. Germline V gene data show CDR1 as SGHVS and CDR2 as FQNEAQ. Here the CDR3 DNA reads TGTGCCAGCAGCTTAGTGGGGGGTGAGGCTAACTATGGCTACACCTTC. Amino acid sequence: CASSLVGGEANYGYTF.

This clone was observed a single time. This chain joins TRBV6-4 and TRBJ1-3; TRBD1 might be the D (6 bases). Germline V gene sequence: CDR1 MRHNA, CDR2 SNTAGT. The CDR3 extends over 17 amino acids. V shed 3 bases and J shed 1 base, with 16 bases lying between them. Written as DNA, the CDR3 is TGTGCCAGCAGTGATGAAACCACAGGGACATCTGGAAACACCATATATTTT. As protein: CASSDETTGTSGNTIYF.

The chain recombines TRBV5-1 with TRBJ2-5; TRBD1 might be the D (6 bases). Between the trimmed V and J ends, which lost 1 base and 1 base, there was a span of 8 bases. CDR1 is SGHRS and CDR2 is YFSETQ in the germline V gene. The CDR3 length is 14 residues. This CDR3 is CASSLRTAQETQYF. CDR3 nucleotide sequence: TGCGCCAGCAGCTTGAGGACAGCCCAAGAGACCCAGTACTTC. The full variable domain, in which reference TRBV5-1 and TRBJ2-5 provide the parts outside the CDR3, is KAGVTQTPRYLIKTRGQQVTLSCSPISGHRSVSWYQQTPGQGLQFLFEYFSETQRNKGNFPGRFSGRQFSNSRSEMNVSTLELGDSALYLCASSLRTAQETQYFGPGTRLLVL.

The chain couples TRBV5-1 to TRBJ2-7; 12 bases map to TRBD2. V shed 4 bases and J 5 bases; nucleotides not matched to a gene: 4. From germline, CDR1 is SGHRS and CDR2 YFSETQ. The CDR3 length is 14 residues. The CDR3 nucleotides are TGCGCCAGCAGCGCCAGACTAGCGGGGGACGAGCAGTACTTC. Amino acid sequence: CASSARLAGDEQYF.

This chain links TRBV6-6 with TRBJ2-7; the match to TRBD1 covers 7 bases. The V segment lost 6 bases and the J segment 4 bases; nucleotides outside the gene matches: 6. The CDR3 totals 13 residues. Germline CDR1 reads MNHNY; CDR2 reads SVGAGI (reference sequence). Here the CDR3 DNA reads TGTGCCAGCAGCCCTACAGGGGATTACGAGCAGTACTTC. The encoded protein is CASSPTGDYEQYF.

The CDR3 coding sequence is TGTGCCAGCAGCCCCGCCGGGAGGTACAATGAGCAGTTCTTC. This gives the protein CASSPAGRYNEQFF. The chain recombines TRBV7-9 with TRBJ2-1; 7 nucleotides align to TRBD2. CDR1 is SEHNR and CDR2 is FQNEAQ in the germline V gene (reference sequence). V trimming: 5 bases; J trimming: 4 bases; junction bases outside the gene matches: 5. The CDR3 is 14 amino acids.

The chain couples TRBV29-1 to TRBJ2-5, with TRBD1 identical over 7 bases. This CDR3 spans 13 amino acids. J was trimmed by 3 bases and V by 6 bases; bases with no gene match: 7. Looked up from germline, CDR1 is SQVTM and CDR2 is ANQGSEA. Written as DNA, the CDR3 is TGCAGCGTGGAGCGGACAGGCGAAGAGACCCAGTACTTC. Its protein product is CSVERTGEETQYF.

J is TRBJ2-7 and V is TRBV30, with 10 bases identical to TRBD1. This CDR3 comprises 15 residues. CDR1 and CDR2 (germline): GTSNPN, SVGIG (reference sequence). V lost 0 bases to trimming and J lost 4 bases; unmatched junction nucleotides: 6. The CDR3 DNA reads TGTGCCTGGAGTGTACAGACAGGGGGCCGGTACGAGCAGTACTTC. Its translation is CAWSVQTGGRYEQYF.

The chain carries TRBV27 and TRBJ1-1; maybe TRBD1 (6 bases). Germline assignment: CDR1 MNHEY and CDR2 SMNVEV (reference sequence). This CDR3 spans 16 amino acids. V was cut by 5 bases and J by 1 base, with 17 bases left in between. As DNA, the CDR3 is TGTGCCAGCAGTATACTCTCCGGGACAACGAACACTGAAGCTTTCTTT. Protein sequence: CASSILSGTTNTEAFF.

There are a few counts of this clone. This chain joins TRBV30 and TRBJ2-1, with TRBD1 matching 7 bases. V shed 2 bases and J 4 bases; nucleotides not matched to a gene: 2. CDR3 size: 13 residues. Germline CDR1 GTSNPN, CDR2 SVGIG (reference sequence). Here the CDR3 DNA reads TGTGCCTGGAGTCCGGGACAGTACAATGAGCAGTTCTTC. It specifies CAWSPGQYNEQFF. The full variable domain, rest sourced from reference TRBV30 and TRBJ2-1, is SQTIHQWPATLVQPVGSPLSLECTVEGTSNPNLYWYRQAAGRGLQLLFYSVGIGQISSEVPQNLSASRPQDRQFILSSKKLLLSDSGFYLCAWSPGQYNEQFFGPGTRLTVL.

The chain carries TRBV2 and TRBJ1-5; TRBD1 matches 7 bases. Per germline, CDR1 SNHLY and CDR2 FYNNEI. With V trimmed by 6 bases and J by 6 bases, 5 bases remained unmatched. CDR3 size: 13 residues. CDR3 bases: TGTGCCAGCAGCGACAGGGATAGTCAGCCCCAGCATTTT. Amino acid sequence: CASSDRDSQPQHF. The full variable domain, completed using reference TRBV2 and TRBJ1-5, is EPEVTQTPSHQVTQMGQEVILRCVPISNHLYFYWYRQILGQKVEFLVSFYNNEISEKSEIFDDQFSVERPDGSNFTLKIRSTKLEDSAMYFCASSDRDSQPQHFGDGTRLSIL.

This clone was seen a few times. This chain links TRBV5-4 with TRBJ1-2, with a possible D match to TRBD1 (5 bases). V lost 0 bases to trimming and J lost 2 bases, with 8 bases between them. The CDR3 length is 14 residues. The germline CDR1 and CDR2 sequences are SGHNT and YYREEE (reference sequence). CDR3: CASSLGQSNYGYTF. CDR3 coding DNA: TGTGCCAGCAGCTTGGGACAGTCAAACTATGGCTACACCTTC.

The gene calls are TRBV7-2 and TRBJ2-5; tentative D call: TRBD2 (7 bases). This CDR3 spans 14 amino acids. Per germline, CDR1 SGHTA and CDR2 FQGNSA. The ends were cut back, 3 bases at V and 4 bases at J, with 12 bases in the middle. The CDR3 DNA reads as TGTGCCAGCAGCTTCGCCCGGGGGGCAGAGACCCAGTACTTC. This sequence encodes CASSFARGAETQYF.

The gene calls are TRBV15 and TRBJ2-7; D remains unclear. The CDR3 covers 13 residues. Germline values: CDR1 LNHNV, CDR2 YYDKDF (reference sequence). Trimming cost V 5 bases and J 0 bases, with 8 bases left between them. In DNA, the CDR3 is TGTGCCACCAGCGGGCGTGGCTCCTACGAGCAGTACTTC. Translating it yields CATSGRGSYEQYF.

The sample holds one count of this clone. The V gene is TRBV29-1, the J gene TRBJ2-5; tentatively, D is TRBD1 (5 bases). V was pared by 4 bases and J by 4 bases, with 7 bases between. CDR1 and CDR2 from the germline V gene are SQVTM and ANQGSEA. This CDR3 region has 11 residues. The CDR3 sequence is CSVVDRETQYF. For the CDR3, the DNA is TGCAGCGTTGTAGACAGAGAGACCCAGTACTTC.

The chain is built from TRBV11-2 and TRBJ1-5; no definite D call. CDR3 size: 13 residues. Trimming took off 1 base at V and 4 bases at J, with 5 bases between the two ends. Germline lookup yields CDR1 SGHAT and CDR2 FQNNGV. CDR3: CASSLVPNQPQHF. The DNA for the CDR3 is TGTGCCAGCAGCTTAGTCCCTAATCAGCCCCAGCATTTT.

This clone was seen just once. This rearrangement joins TRBV28 to TRBJ1-5; the D is unclear. The CDR3 sequence is 16 residues long. Germline V gives CDR1 MDHEN, CDR2 SYDVKM. Trimming left V 6 bases short and J 2 bases short, with 17 bases between. The CDR3 protein is CASSLVGGHGNQPQHF. The CDR3 DNA follows: TGTGCCAGCAGCCTCGTTGGAGGGCACGGCAATCAGCCCCAGCATTTT.

The chain links TRBV7-9 to TRBJ2-7; TRBD2 might be the D (5 bases). Germline lookup yields CDR1 SEHNR and CDR2 FQNEAQ (reference sequence). This CDR3 contains 18 residues. The V end was cut by 1 base, the J end by 0 bases, with 19 bases between. CDR3 region: CASSLDGLAGVSSYEQYF. CDR3 in DNA: TGTGCCAGCAGCTTAGATGGGCTAGCTGGAGTCAGCTCCTACGAGCAGTACTTC. Filled out from reference TRBV7-9 and TRBJ2-7, the complete variable domain reads DTGVSQNPRHKITKRGQNVTFRCDPISEHNRLYWYRQTLGQGPEFLTYFQNEAQLEKSRLLSDRFSAERPKGSFSTLEIQRTEQGDSAMYLCASSLDGLAGVSSYEQYFGPGTRLTVT.